Each of the 2 T cell receptor beta chains below was sequenced from the same sample in a study of a mutant IDH1 vaccine in newly diagnosed glioma. These receptors' targets are unknown. Time point of the sample: week 11, during vaccination. Alongside topical imiquimod, each dose of vaccine comprised 300 ug of mutant IDH1 20-mer peptide. Sequencing used immunoSEQ multiplex PCR; TCRdb keeps in-frame clones, though not all of them. The table shows about 110,000 clones, with roughly 90% occurring only once. Sequenced material: PBMCs, taken from a glioma patient whose treatment included an IDH1 peptide vaccine. These receptors all stem from a woman between 50 and 59 years old with glioma.

The V gene is TRBV18, the J gene TRBJ2-3; the D gene is possibly TRBD2 (6 bases). Trimming took 3 bases from V and 8 from J, leaving 6 bases between them. The CDR3 loop spans 11 amino acids. Per the germline V gene, CDR1 is KGHSH and CDR2 is LQKENI. CDR3 residues: CASSPTSTQYF. The CDR3 region has the DNA TGTGCCAGCTCACCGACTAGTACGCAGTATTTT.

The chain uses TRBV5-1 and TRBJ2-2; 7 bases are a match to TRBD1. V dropped 4 bases and J dropped 0; count of bases not matched to a gene: 3. The CDR3 length is 15 residues. Germline CDR1 reads SGHRS; CDR2 reads YFSETQ. This CDR3 is CASSRTGSNTGELFF. CDR3 sequence (DNA): TGCGCCAGCAGCCGGACAGGATCGAACACCGGGGAGCTGTTTTTT.